This entry features one TCR beta chain sequence. Using immunoSEQ multiplex PCR, the repertoire was profiled, and TCRdb retains in-frame clones only, with some absent. The sample holds approximately 290,000 clones, approximately 90% seen once. This sample was included in a study of blood T cell repertoires in COVID-19. Whole-study context: Samples taken during acute and convalescent COVID-19 were collected in the United States, Italy and Spain.

J lost 1 base, V lost 4 bases, and 6 bases had no gene match. The CDR3 spans 17 residues. Germline values: CDR1 MDHEN, CDR2 SYDVKM. Seattle's enrolled individuals joined amid active infection and were then monitored longitudinally. The clonotype was recovered from a young woman with COVID-19, enrolled during active disease. Sequencing was performed on peripheral blood. V gene TRBV28 combines with J gene TRBJ2-3, with 12 positions matching TRBD2. The CDR3 loop is CASSSLAGGIGTDTQYF. Here the CDR3 DNA reads TGTGCCAGCAGTTCCCTAGCGGGAGGGATCGGCACAGATACGCAGTATTTT.